This TCR beta chain emerged from a study of PD-1 blockade in classical Hodgkin lymphoma. Time point defined: newly diagnosed, previously untreated cHL patient sample. CD4+ T cells were purified from thawed PBMCs by negative selection. Libraries were prepared by immunoSEQ multiplex PCR; TCRdb keeps only in-frame clonotypes and omits some of them. Of 15,000 to 20,000 clones in the sample, 92% were seen once. Germline loops: CDR1 MNHNS, CDR2 SASEGT. The V gene end was trimmed by 3 bases and the J gene end by 1 base; junction bases not matched to a gene: 3. CDR3 length equals 15 residues. The chain couples TRBV6-1 to TRBJ2-1; 7 bases map to TRBD2. The sequenced material came from CD4+ T cells from blood. The source of this sequence is a human donor with classical Hodgkin lymphoma. CDR3 region: CASSEGRGSYNEQFF. The CDR3 bases are TGTGCCAGCAGTGAGGGGCGGGGGTCCTACAATGAGCAGTTCTTC.